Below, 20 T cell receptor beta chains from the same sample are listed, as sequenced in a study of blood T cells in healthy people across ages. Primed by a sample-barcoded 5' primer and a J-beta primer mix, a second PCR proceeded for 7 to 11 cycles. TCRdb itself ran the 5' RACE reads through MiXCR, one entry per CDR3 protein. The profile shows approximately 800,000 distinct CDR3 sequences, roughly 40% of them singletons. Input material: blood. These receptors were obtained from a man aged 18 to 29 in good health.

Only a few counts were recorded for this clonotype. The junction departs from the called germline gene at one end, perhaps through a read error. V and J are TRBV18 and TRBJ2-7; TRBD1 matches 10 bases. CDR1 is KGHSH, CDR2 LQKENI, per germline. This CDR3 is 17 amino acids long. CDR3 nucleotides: TGTGCCAGCTCCCCACGGGGGGACAGGGGTCCAACCTACGAGCAGTACTTC. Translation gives CASSPRGDRGPTYEQYF.

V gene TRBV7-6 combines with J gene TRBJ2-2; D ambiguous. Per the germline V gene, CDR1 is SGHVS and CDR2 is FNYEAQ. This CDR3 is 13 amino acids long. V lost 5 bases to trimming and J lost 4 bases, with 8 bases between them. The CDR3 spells CASSVRGTGELFF. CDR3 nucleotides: TGTGCCAGCAGCGTGCGAGGCACCGGGGAGCTGTTTTTT. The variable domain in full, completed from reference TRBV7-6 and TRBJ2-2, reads GAGVSQSPRYKVTKRGQDVALRCDPISGHVSLYWYRQALGQGPEFLTYFNYEAQQDKSGLPNDRFSAERPEGSISTLTIQRTEQRDSAMYRCASSVRGTGELFFGEGSRLTVL.

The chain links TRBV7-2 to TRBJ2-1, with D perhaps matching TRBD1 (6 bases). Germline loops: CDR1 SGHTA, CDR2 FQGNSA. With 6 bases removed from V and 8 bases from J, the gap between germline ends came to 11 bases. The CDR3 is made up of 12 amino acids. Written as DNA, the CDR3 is TGTGCCAGCAGATTGGACAGCGATGAGCAGTTCTTC. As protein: CASRLDSDEQFF.

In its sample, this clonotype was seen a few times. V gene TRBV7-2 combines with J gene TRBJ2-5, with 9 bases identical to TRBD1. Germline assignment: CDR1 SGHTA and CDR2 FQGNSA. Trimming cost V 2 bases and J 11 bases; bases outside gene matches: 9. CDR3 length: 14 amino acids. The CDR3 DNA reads TGTGCCAGCAGCTTATGGGGACAGGGAGAAGAGCAGTACTTC. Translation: CASSLWGQGEEQYF.

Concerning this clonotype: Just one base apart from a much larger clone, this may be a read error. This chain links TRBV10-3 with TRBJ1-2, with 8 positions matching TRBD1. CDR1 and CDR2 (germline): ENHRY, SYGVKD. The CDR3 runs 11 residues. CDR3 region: CASGQGNGYIF. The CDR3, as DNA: TGTGCCAGTGGACAGGGTAACGGCTACATCTTC.

CDR3 nucleotide sequence: TGTGCCAGCAGCTGGGACGGAGCGTCCTACGAGCAGTACTTC. Protein product: CASSWDGASYEQYF. The chain is built from TRBV27 and TRBJ2-7; possibly TRBD1 or TRBD2 for D (5 bases each). The CDR3 covers 14 residues. The ends were cut back, 6 bases at V and 1 base at J, with 13 bases in the middle. CDR1 and CDR2 (germline): MNHEY, SMNVEV (reference sequence).

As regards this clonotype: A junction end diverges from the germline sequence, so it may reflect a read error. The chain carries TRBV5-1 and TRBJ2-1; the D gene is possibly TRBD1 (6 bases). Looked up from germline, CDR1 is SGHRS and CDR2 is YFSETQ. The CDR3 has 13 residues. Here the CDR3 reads CANSVRGWNEQFF. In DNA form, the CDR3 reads TGCGCCAACAGCGTGAGGGGGTGGAATGAGCAGTTCTTC.

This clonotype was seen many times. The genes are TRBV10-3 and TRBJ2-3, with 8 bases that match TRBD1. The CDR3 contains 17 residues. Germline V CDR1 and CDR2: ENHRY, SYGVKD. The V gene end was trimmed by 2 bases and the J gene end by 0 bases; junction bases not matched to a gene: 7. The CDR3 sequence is CAISEPGQGRSTDTQYF. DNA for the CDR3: TGTGCCATCAGTGAGCCAGGACAGGGCCGAAGCACAGATACGCAGTATTTT.

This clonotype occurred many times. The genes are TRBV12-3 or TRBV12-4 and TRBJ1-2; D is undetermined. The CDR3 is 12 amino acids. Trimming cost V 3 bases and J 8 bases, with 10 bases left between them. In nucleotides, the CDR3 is TGTGCCAGCAGTTTCGGGGTTGAAGGCTACACCTTC. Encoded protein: CASSFGVEGYTF.

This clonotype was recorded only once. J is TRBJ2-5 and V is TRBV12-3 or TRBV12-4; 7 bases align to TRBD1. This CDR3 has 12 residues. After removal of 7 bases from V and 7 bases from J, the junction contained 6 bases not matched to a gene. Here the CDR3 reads CASNVPGGTQYF. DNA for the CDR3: TGTGCCAGCAATGTCCCAGGGGGGACCCAGTACTTC.

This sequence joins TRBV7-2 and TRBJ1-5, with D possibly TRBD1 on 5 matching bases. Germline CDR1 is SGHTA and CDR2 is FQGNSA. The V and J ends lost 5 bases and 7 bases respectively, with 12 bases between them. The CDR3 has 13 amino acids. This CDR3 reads CASSPRVGQPQHF. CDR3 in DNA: TGTGCCAGCAGCCCCAGGGTGGGCCAGCCCCAGCATTTT.

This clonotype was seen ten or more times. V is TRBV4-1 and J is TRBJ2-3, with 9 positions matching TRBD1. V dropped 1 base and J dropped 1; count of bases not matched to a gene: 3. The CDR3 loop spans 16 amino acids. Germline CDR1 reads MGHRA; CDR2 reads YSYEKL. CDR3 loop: CASSQVRDRGTDTQYF. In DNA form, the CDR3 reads TGCGCCAGCAGCCAAGTCCGGGACAGGGGCACAGATACGCAGTATTTT.

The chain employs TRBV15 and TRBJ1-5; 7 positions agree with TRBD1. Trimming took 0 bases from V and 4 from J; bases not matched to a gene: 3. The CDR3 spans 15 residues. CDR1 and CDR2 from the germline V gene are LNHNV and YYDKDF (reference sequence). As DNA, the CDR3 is TGTGCCACCAGCAGAGATCAGGGGGTGAATCAGCCCCAGCATTTT. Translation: CATSRDQGVNQPQHF.

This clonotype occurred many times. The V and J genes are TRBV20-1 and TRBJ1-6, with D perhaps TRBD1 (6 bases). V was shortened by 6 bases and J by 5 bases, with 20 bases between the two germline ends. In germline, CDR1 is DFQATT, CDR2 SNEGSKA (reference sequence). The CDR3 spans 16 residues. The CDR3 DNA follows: TGCAGTGCCCAGAGGGGGGGCGTGGGGAATAATTCACCCCTCCACTTT. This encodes CSAQRGGVGNNSPLHF.

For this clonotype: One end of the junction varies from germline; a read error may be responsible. Here the CDR3 DNA reads TGTGCCAGCAGCGTAGGGCCGGGCACAGAGACGCAGTATTTT. Its translation: CASSVGPGTETQYF. The chain carries TRBV9 and TRBJ2-3; D gene ambiguous. Per the germline V gene, CDR1 is SGDLS and CDR2 is YYNGEE. The CDR3 loop spans 14 amino acids.

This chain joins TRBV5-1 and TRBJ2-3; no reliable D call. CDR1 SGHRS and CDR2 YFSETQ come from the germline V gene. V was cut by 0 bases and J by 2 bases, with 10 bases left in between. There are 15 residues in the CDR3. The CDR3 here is CASSLESCSTDTQYF. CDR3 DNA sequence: TGCGCCAGCAGCTTGGAAAGTTGCTCCACAGATACGCAGTATTTT.

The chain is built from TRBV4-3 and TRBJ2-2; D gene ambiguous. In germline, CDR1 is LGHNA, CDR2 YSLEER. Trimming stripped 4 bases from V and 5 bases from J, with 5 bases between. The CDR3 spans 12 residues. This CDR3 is CASSRRTGELFF. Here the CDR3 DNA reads TGCGCCAGCAGCCGGCGGACCGGGGAGCTGTTTTTT.

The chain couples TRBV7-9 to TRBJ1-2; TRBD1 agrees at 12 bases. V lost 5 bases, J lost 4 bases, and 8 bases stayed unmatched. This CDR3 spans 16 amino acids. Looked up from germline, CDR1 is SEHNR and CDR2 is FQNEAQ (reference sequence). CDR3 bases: TGTGCCAGCAGCCCCCGGGACAGGGGGCGAGGCTATGGCTACACCTTC. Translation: CASSPRDRGRGYGYTF. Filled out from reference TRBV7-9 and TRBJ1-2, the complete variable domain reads DTGVSQNPRHKITKRGQNVTFRCDPISEHNRLYWYRQTLGQGPEFLTYFQNEAQLEKSRLLSDRFSAERPKGSFSTLEIQRTEQGDSAMYLCASSPRDRGRGYGYTFGSGTRLTVV.

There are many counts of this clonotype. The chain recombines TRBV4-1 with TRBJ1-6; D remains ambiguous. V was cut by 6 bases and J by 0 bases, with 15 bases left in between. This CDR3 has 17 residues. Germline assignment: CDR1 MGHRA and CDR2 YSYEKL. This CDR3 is CASSDHPQSSYNSPLHF. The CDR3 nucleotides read TGCGCCAGCAGTGACCACCCACAGAGCTCCTATAATTCACCCCTCCACTTT.

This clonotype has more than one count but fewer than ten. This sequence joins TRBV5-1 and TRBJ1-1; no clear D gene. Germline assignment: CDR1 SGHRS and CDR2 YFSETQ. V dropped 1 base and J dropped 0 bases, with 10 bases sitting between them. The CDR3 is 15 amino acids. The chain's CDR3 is CASSLTEGMNTEAFF. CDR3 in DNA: TGCGCCAGCAGCTTGACAGAGGGAATGAACACTGAAGCTTTCTTT.